This T cell receptor beta chain came from a study of CD8+ T cells in alopecia areata. Study-wide background: Affected scalp percentage gauged treated patients' severity.

Regarding treatment: oral pan-JAK inhibitor, 5-10 mg twice daily. General study findings and limits: Normal-skin resident alphabeta T cells also appear among scalp sample sequences.

For this clone: The antigen is not known.

RNA was extracted and reverse transcribed into cDNA as the sequencing template. Data came from immunoSEQ multiplex PCR; TCRdb stores just in-frame clones and leaves some out. The table lists about 170,000 clones, roughly 63% of them singletons. This receptor was identified in a human donor with alopecia areata. Source: CD4+ T cells sorted from blood, taken at roughly week 55, from a patient treated with tofacitinib.

The CDR3 bases are TGTGCCAGCAAAGAATCCCCAGGGGTCCTAAATTCACCCCTCCACTTT. It encodes CASKESPGVLNSPLHF. The chain links TRBV2 to TRBJ1-6, with D possibly TRBD1 on 6 matching bases. The CDR3 consists of 16 residues. CDR1 is SNHLY, CDR2 FYNNEI, per germline. V was pared by 7 bases and J by 7 bases, with 20 bases between.